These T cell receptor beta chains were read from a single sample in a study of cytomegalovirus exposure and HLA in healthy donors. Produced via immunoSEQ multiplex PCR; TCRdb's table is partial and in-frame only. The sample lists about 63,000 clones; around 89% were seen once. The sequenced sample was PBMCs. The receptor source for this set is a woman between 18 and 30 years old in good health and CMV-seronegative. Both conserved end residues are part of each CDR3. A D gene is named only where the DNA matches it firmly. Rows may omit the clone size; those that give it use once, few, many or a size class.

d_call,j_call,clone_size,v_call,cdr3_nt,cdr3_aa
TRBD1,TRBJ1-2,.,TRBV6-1,TGTGCCAGCAGTGTGCGGGGGACAGGGATTATCGTTTCGGATGGCTACACCTTC,CASSVRGTGIIVSDGYTF
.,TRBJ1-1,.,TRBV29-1,TGCAGCGTTGGGGGGCAGAACACTGAAGCTTTCTTT,CSVGGQNTEAFF
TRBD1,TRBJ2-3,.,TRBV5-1,TGCGCCAGCGCCGGGACAGGGGGCCGCACAGATACGCAGTATTTT,CASAGTGGRTDTQYF
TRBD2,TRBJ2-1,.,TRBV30,TGTGCCTGGAAGACTTTAGCGGGAAGGGGGGGGGATGAGCAGTTCTTC,CAWKTLAGRGGDEQFF
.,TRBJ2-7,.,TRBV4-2,TGTGCCAGCAGCCAAGATTGGAGGGCGGCCCTCTACTACGAGCAGTACTTC,CASSQDWRAALYYEQYF
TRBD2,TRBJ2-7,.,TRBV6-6,TGTGCCAGCAGTTCCGAACCGGGACTAGCGGGGAGGTACTTC,CASSSEPGLAGRYF
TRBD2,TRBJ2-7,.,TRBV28,TGTGCCAGCAGTTTTATTTTCCCCGGGACTAGCGGGAGGGCAGGGCCCACCTCCTACGAGCAGTACTTC,CASSFIFPGTSGRAGPTSYEQYF
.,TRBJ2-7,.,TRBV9,TGTGCCAGCAGCGTAGGACAGCTTAGCTCCTACGAGCAGTACTTC,CASSVGQLSSYEQYF
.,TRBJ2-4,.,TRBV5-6,TGTGCCAGCAGTGTCGGGGTAGGCAAAAACATTCAGTACTTC,CASSVGVGKNIQYF
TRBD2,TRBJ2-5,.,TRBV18,TGTGCCAGCTCACCCCAATCAACCGGGACTAGCGGGAAAGAGACCCAGTACTTC,CASSPQSTGTSGKETQYF
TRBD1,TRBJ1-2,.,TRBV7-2,TGTGCCAGCAGCTCCTCCGGGACAGGGTATGGCTACACCTTC,CASSSSGTGYGYTF
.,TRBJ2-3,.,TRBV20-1,TGCAGTGCTACGGACTATACGCAGTATTTT,CSATDYTQYF
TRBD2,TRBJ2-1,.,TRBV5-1,TGCGCCAGCAGCGAGGGACTAGCGGGCCCCTACAATGAGCAGCTCTTC,CASSEGLAGPYNEQLF
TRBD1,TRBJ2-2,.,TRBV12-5,TGTGCTAGTGGTTTGCGGAACAGGGGCCGGGTTGTGACCGGGGAGCTGTTTTTT,CASGLRNRGRVVTGELFF
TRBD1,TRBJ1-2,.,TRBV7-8,TGTGCCAGCAGCCCAGGGGGCCCTGGCTACACCTTC,CASSPGGPGYTF
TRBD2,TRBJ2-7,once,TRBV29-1,TGCAGCGTGCTAGCGGACTCCTACGAGCAGTACTTC,CSVLADSYEQYF
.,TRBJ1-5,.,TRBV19,TGTGCCAGTATCAACCCCGGCAGGTATGACCAGCCCCAGCATTTT,CASINPGRYDQPQHF
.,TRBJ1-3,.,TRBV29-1,TGCAGCGCCCGAGAGACAGGTGGGAACACCATATATTTT,CSARETGGNTIYF